This passage covers 27 T cell receptor beta chains from one sample sequenced in a study of T cell responses to AZD1222 COVID-19 vaccine. Sequencing was performed with immunoSEQ multiplex PCR; in TCRdb, only in-frame clones are kept and a portion is missing. The profile shows roughly 180,000 clones, approximately 86% of them singletons. The source was peripheral blood, collected on day 0 of AZD1222 vaccination. These receptors were taken from an adult in good health.

This chain's CDR3 is CASSEADFLQPQHF. In nucleotides, the CDR3 is TGTGCCAGCAGTGAAGCCGACTTCTTACAGCCCCAGCATTTT. The chain has TRBV6-1 and TRBJ1-5; D remains unclear. The CDR3 length is 14 residues. Trimming left V 0 bases short and J 7 bases short, with 10 bases between. Germline loops: CDR1 MNHNS, CDR2 SASEGT.

The DNA for the CDR3 is TGTGCCAGCAGCTTAGCCATGGATCAGCCCCAGCATTTT. The encoded protein is CASSLAMDQPQHF. The chain links TRBV7-6 to TRBJ1-5; D is unresolved. Germline values: CDR1 SGHVS, CDR2 FNYEAQ. The CDR3 runs to 13 residues. Deletions cut 0 bases from V and 5 bases from J, with 5 bases between.

The chain joins TRBV12-3 or TRBV12-4 to TRBJ2-7; D remains ambiguous. The CDR3 contains 13 residues. Trimming took 2 bases from V and 5 from J, leaving 10 bases between them. This CDR3 reads CASSLRVINEQYF. CDR3 coding DNA: TGTGCCAGCAGTTTAAGGGTTATCAACGAGCAGTACTTC.

The chain combines TRBV6-4 with TRBJ2-2; the match to TRBD2 covers 9 bases. The V gene end was trimmed by 8 bases and the J gene end by 4 bases; junction bases not matched to a gene: 5. The CDR3 is made up of 14 amino acids. Germline-derived CDR1 and CDR2 are MRHNA and SNTAGT. The CDR3 DNA sequence: TGTGCCAGCCAGCGGGAGGAGAGCACCGGGGAGCTGTTTTTT. Amino acids: CASQREESTGELFF.

The rearrangement joins TRBV9 to TRBJ2-1; D might be TRBD2 (7 bases). This CDR3 contains 17 residues. V was trimmed by 3 bases and J by 2 bases, leaving 18 bases between them. Germline V gives CDR1 SGDLS, CDR2 YYNGEE. Here the CDR3 DNA reads TGTGCCAGCAGCGCCTCTGGGGGGGGCGCGGCCTACAATGAGCAGTTCTTC. This sequence encodes CASSASGGGAAYNEQFF.

The chain links TRBV6-5 to TRBJ2-7; 12 nucleotides line up with TRBD1. CDR1 and CDR2 from the germline V gene are MNHEY and SVGAGI. The length of the CDR3 is 14 residues. The J segment lost 7 bases and the V segment lost 5 bases, leaving 6 bases of the junction unmatched. CDR3 sequence reads: CASSPGQGAREQYF. The CDR3 nucleotides read TGTGCCAGCAGTCCGGGACAGGGGGCGCGGGAGCAGTACTTC.

The chain recombines TRBV4-1 with TRBJ1-2; TRBD1 matches 7 bases. Germline V CDR1 and CDR2: MGHRA, YSYEKL. The CDR3 runs to 15 residues. V shed 0 bases, J shed 2 bases, and the junction held 3 bases outside the gene matches. CDR3 in DNA: TGCGCCAGCAGCCAAGACGAGGGGGCGAACTATGGCTACACCTTC. Its protein product is CASSQDEGANYGYTF.

The rearrangement links TRBV6-5 to TRBJ2-7, with TRBD2 matching 12 bases. From germline, CDR1 is MNHEY and CDR2 SVGAGI. This CDR3 contains 15 residues. Germline trimming cut 4 bases from V and 0 bases from J; bases unmatched to any gene: 1. CDR3 loop: CASSSTSGSSYEQYF. CDR3 nucleotides: TGTGCCAGCAGTTCGACTAGCGGGAGCTCCTACGAGCAGTACTTC.

The rearrangement joins TRBV7-2 to TRBJ2-6; 7 nucleotides line up with TRBD2. The CDR3 extends over 17 amino acids. Per the germline V gene, CDR1 is SGHTA and CDR2 is FQGNSA. The V gene end was trimmed by 0 bases and the J gene end by 2 bases; junction bases not matched to a gene: 4. The CDR3 reads CASSLAGGVPGANVLTF. CDR3 DNA: TGTGCCAGCAGCTTAGCGGGGGGGGTCCCTGGGGCCAACGTCCTGACTTTC.

The chain combines TRBV6-5 with TRBJ1-1; D is ambiguous. The ends were cut back, 2 bases at V and 1 base at J, with 5 bases in the middle. This CDR3 is 13 amino acids long. Per germline, CDR1 MNHEY and CDR2 SVGAGI. In DNA form, the CDR3 reads TGTGCCAGCAGTTACACCCGGAACACTGAAGCTTTCTTT. This gives the protein CASSYTRNTEAFF.

The chain couples TRBV4-3 to TRBJ2-2, with D maybe TRBD1 (5 bases). CDR3 length: 17 residues. The germline V gene encodes CDR1 LGHNA and CDR2 YSLEER. V was clipped by 0 bases and J by 3 bases, with 14 bases between them. The CDR3 sequence is CASSQDQGQGYTGELFF. The CDR3 bases are TGCGCCAGCAGCCAAGATCAAGGGCAGGGTTACACCGGGGAGCTGTTTTTT.

J is TRBJ1-6 and V is TRBV6-1, with D unclear. The CDR3 has 17 residues. V dropped 1 base and J dropped 0 bases, with 10 bases sitting between them. Germline CDR1 and CDR2: MNHNS and SASEGT. The DNA of the CDR3 is TGTGCCAGCAGTGAAGTGGCTTTTAGCTCCTATAATTCACCCCTCCACTTT. Translating gives CASSEVAFSSYNSPLHF.

This clone was observed a single time. DNA of the CDR3: TGTGCCAGCGACCCGACCACAGGACAGTTAGAAGCTTTCTTT. Protein: CASDPTTGQLEAFF. The V and J genes are TRBV6-5 and TRBJ1-1; D is possibly TRBD1 (6 bases). CDR3 length: 14 residues. Trimming left V 8 bases short and J 8 bases short, with 21 bases between. Looked up from germline, CDR1 is MNHEY and CDR2 is SVGAGI.

The gene calls are TRBV5-1 and TRBJ1-2, with 9 bases identical to TRBD1. CDR3 length: 16 residues. The trim removed 4 bases at V and 4 bases at J, leaving 11 bases unmatched. Germline V gene data show CDR1 as SGHRS and CDR2 as YFSETQ. CDR3 nucleotide sequence: TGCGCCAGCAGCCTTGACCCCCAGGACAGGGGCTATGGCTACACCTTC. It encodes CASSLDPQDRGYGYTF. The full variable domain, rest sourced from reference TRBV5-1 and TRBJ1-2, is KAGVTQTPRYLIKTRGQQVTLSCSPISGHRSVSWYQQTPGQGLQFLFEYFSETQRNKGNFPGRFSGRQFSNSRSEMNVSTLELGDSALYLCASSLDPQDRGYGYTFGSGTRLTVV.

The V gene is TRBV14, the J gene TRBJ2-5; TRBD1 matches 12 bases. Germline loops: CDR1 SGHDN, CDR2 FVKESK. The CDR3 length is 15 residues. V shed 4 bases, J shed 4 bases, and the junction held 4 bases outside the gene matches. The CDR3 coding sequence is TGTGCCAGCAGCCCCGGGACAGGGGGCAGAGAGACCCAGTACTTC. This sequence encodes CASSPGTGGRETQYF.

This rearrangement joins TRBV5-8 to TRBJ1-2; 7 bases match TRBD1. Germline CDR1 reads SGHTS; CDR2 reads YDEGEE. The CDR3 consists of 15 residues. With 7 bases clipped from V and 2 bases from J, the junction kept 11 bases outside the gene matches. The CDR3, as DNA: TGTGCCAGCTCCCCGGGACAGATAGCAAACTATGGCTACACCTTC. Translating gives CASSPGQIANYGYTF.

The chain has TRBV27 and TRBJ2-7; 10 positions match TRBD1. Per the germline V gene, CDR1 is MNHEY and CDR2 is SMNVEV (reference sequence). CDR3 size: 13 residues. J lost 3 bases, V lost 6 bases, and 2 bases had no gene match. In nucleotides, the CDR3 is TGTGCCAGCAGCCGGGACAGGGGCTACGAGCAGTACTTC. It specifies CASSRDRGYEQYF.

V usage is TRBV13 and J usage is TRBJ2-7; 7 positions agree with TRBD1. The V gene end was trimmed by 4 bases and the J gene end by 2 bases; junction bases not matched to a gene: 8. This CDR3 has 15 residues. Germline V gene lookup returns CDR1 PRHDT and CDR2 FYEKMQ (reference sequence). The CDR3 DNA sequence: TGTGCCAGCAGCTCCGCAGGGGGATCTCCCTACGAGCAGTACTTC. It translates to CASSSAGGSPYEQYF. Filled out from reference TRBV13 and TRBJ2-7, the complete variable domain reads AAGVIQSPRHLIKEKRETATLKCYPIPRHDTVYWYQQGPGQDPQFLISFYEKMQSDKGSIPDRFSAQQFSDYHSELNMSSLELGDSALYFCASSSAGGSPYEQYFGPGTRLTVT.

The V and J genes are TRBV28 and TRBJ1-6; D is uncertain. The CDR3 covers 15 residues. Looked up from germline, CDR1 is MDHEN and CDR2 is SYDVKM. V lost 6 bases and J 5 bases, leaving 14 bases between the germline ends. The CDR3 reads CASSRVDRDNSPLHF. DNA for the CDR3: TGTGCCAGCAGCCGAGTCGACCGCGATAATTCACCCCTCCACTTT.

This chain joins TRBV14 and TRBJ2-3; TRBD1 or TRBD2 may be the D gene (5 bases each). Germline V CDR1 and CDR2: SGHDN, FVKESK. The V and J ends lost 2 bases and 6 bases respectively, with 21 bases between them. The CDR3 spans 17 residues. The CDR3 DNA reads as TGTGCCAGCAGCCAATCTTCGGGACCCCGTCTTGCCGATACGCAGTATTTT. Translation gives CASSQSSGPRLADTQYF.

The chain links TRBV5-6 to TRBJ2-7; 11 nucleotides agree with TRBD2. CDR3 length equals 14 residues. V shed 4 bases and J 5 bases; nucleotides not matched to a gene: 5. The germline V gene encodes CDR1 SGHDT and CDR2 YYEEEE. Here the CDR3 DNA reads TGTGCCAGCAGCCGACCACTAGCGGGAGACGAGCAGTACTTC. It is translated as CASSRPLAGDEQYF.

This chain connects TRBV10-2 to TRBJ1-2; D unresolved. The germline CDR1 and CDR2 sequences are WSHSY and SAAADI. There are 15 residues in the CDR3. Trimming shortened V by 0 bases and J by 2 bases, and 10 bases separated the two germline ends. CDR3 bases: TGCGCCAGCAGTGAGTCGATCGATCTGAACTATGGCTACACCTTC. This gives the protein CASSESIDLNYGYTF.

CDR3 residues: CASSKPTLGQARTNEKLFF. The DNA of the CDR3 is TGTGCCAGCAGCAAACCTACCTTAGGACAGGCGAGAACTAATGAAAAACTGTTTTTT. The chain combines TRBV21-1 with TRBJ1-4; the table's D call, TRBD1, was not checked against the DNA. TRBV21-1 is described as a pseudogene. The CDR3 covers 19 residues.

V and J are TRBV24-1 and TRBJ1-2; the D gene is possibly TRBD1 (6 bases). Germline assignment: CDR1 KGHDR and CDR2 SFDVKD. V was shortened by 4 bases and J by 5 bases, with 13 bases between the two germline ends. CDR3 size: 14 residues. In DNA form, the CDR3 reads TGTGCCACCAGTGACCCCAGGGGAGGGTATGGCTACACCTTC. Protein: CATSDPRGGYGYTF.

The genes are TRBV3-1 (or the pseudogene TRBV3-2) and TRBJ2-1; 15 positions agree with TRBD2. There are 17 residues in the CDR3. The junction had 10 bases not matched to a gene; V was cut back by 6 bases and J by 7 bases. CDR1 is LGHDT, CDR2 YNNKEL, per germline (reference sequence). In DNA form, the CDR3 reads TGTGCCAGCAGTCGGACTAGCGGGGGGGACAGGGGTAATGAGCAGTTCTTC. Translation: CASSRTSGGDRGNEQFF.

This clone was seen a single time. The rearrangement uses TRBV13 and TRBJ2-1; 8 bases line up with TRBD1. CDR1 and CDR2 from the germline V gene are PRHDT and FYEKMQ (reference sequence). This CDR3 is built from 15 residues. V lost 5 bases and J lost 9; bases outside the gene matches: 12. The CDR3 region is CASSPRDRLRSEQFF. CDR3 coding DNA: TGTGCCAGCAGCCCAAGGGACAGGCTTAGAAGTGAGCAGTTCTTC.

Only one count was recorded for this clone. The chain recombines TRBV7-2 with TRBJ1-1, with D unresolved. V dropped 2 bases and J dropped 11 bases, with 15 bases sitting between them. The CDR3 contains 13 residues. The V gene's germline CDR1 is SGHTA and CDR2 FQGNSA. CDR3 sequence (DNA): TGTGCCAGCAGCTTATCGACCTCCGCCGGGGCTTTCTTT. Protein product: CASSLSTSAGAFF.